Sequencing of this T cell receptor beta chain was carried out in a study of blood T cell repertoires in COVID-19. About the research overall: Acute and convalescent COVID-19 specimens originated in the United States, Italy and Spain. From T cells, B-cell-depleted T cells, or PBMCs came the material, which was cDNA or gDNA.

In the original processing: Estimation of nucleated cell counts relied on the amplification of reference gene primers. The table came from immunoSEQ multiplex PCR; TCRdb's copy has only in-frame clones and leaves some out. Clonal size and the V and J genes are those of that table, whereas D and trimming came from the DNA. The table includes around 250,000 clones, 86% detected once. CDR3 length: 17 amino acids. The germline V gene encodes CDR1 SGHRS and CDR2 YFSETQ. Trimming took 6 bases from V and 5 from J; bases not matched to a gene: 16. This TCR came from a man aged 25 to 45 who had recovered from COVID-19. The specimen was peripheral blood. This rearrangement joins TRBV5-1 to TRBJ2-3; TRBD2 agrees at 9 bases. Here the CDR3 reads CASKVGSGGYGLDTQYF. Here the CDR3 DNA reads TGCGCCAGCAAGGTGGGGAGCGGGGGGTATGGATTAGATACGCAGTATTTT.